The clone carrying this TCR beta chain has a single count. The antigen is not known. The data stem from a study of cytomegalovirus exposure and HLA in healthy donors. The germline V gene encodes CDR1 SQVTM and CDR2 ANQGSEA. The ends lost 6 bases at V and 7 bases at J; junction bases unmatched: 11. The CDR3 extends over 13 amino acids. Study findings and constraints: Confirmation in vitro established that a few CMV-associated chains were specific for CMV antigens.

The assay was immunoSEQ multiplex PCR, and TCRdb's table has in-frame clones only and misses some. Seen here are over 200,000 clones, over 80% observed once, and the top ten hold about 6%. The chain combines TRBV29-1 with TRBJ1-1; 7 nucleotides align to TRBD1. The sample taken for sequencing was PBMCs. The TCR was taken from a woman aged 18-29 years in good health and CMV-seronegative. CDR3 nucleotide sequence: TGCAGCGTGTGGGGACAGAGCAAATTTGAAGCTTTCTTT. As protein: CSVWGQSKFEAFF.